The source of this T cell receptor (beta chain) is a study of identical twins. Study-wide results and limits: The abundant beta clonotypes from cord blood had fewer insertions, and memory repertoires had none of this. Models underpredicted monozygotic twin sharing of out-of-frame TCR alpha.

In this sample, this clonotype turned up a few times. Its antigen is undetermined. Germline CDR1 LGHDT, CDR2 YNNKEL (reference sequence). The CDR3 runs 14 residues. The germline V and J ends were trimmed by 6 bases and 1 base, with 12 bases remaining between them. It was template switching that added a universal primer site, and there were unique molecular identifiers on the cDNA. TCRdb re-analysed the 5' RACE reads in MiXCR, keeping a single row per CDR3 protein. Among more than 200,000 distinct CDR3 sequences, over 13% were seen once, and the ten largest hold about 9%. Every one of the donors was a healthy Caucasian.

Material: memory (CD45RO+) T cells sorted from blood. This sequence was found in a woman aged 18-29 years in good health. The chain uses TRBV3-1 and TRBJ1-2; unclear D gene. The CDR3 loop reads CASSHIDGNYGYTF. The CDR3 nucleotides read TGTGCCAGCAGTCATATTGACGGTAACTATGGCTACACCTTC.